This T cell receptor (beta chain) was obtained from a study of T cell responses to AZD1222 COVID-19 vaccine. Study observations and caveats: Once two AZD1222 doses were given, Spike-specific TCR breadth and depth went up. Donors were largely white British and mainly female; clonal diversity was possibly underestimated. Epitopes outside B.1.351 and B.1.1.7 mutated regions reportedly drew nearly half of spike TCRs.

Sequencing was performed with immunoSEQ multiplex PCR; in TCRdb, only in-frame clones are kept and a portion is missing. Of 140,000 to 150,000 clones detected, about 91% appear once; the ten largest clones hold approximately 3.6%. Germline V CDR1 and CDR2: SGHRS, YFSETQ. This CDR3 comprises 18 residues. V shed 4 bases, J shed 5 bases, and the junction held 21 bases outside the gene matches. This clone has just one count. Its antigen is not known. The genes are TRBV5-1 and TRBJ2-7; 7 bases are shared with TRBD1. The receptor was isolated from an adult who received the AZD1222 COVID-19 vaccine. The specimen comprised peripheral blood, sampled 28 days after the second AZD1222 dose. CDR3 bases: TGCGCCAGCAGCCCCCGACCGCCAGACAGGGTAGTTGTCGACGAGCAGTACTTC. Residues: CASSPRPPDRVVVDEQYF.